This T cell receptor beta chain was recovered during a study of blood T cell repertoires in COVID-19. Study-level information: Sites across the United States, Italy and Spain contributed samples from acute and convalescent COVID-19. T cells, B-cell-depleted T cells, or PBMCs supplied cDNA or gDNA.

As processed by the authors: Reference gene primer amplification gave estimated nucleated cell counts. Sequencing was performed with immunoSEQ multiplex PCR; in TCRdb, only in-frame clones are kept and a portion is missing. V, J and clone size are those of that table, while D and trimming were read from the DNA. The sample records 150,000 to 200,000 clones, 82% being singletons. CDR3 length: 14 residues. The ends were cut back, 0 bases at V and 14 bases at J, with 15 bases in the middle. Germline assignment: CDR1 SGHRS and CDR2 YFSETQ. The receptor was isolated from a woman in her sixties or seventies with acute or convalescent COVID-19. The rearrangement links TRBV5-1 to TRBJ1-6; D is ambiguous. Sequencing was performed on peripheral blood. CDR3 residues: CASSLGRQLGTLHF. DNA for the CDR3: TGCGCCAGCAGCTTGGGCAGGCAATTGGGTACCCTCCACTTT.